These T cell receptor beta chains were read from a single sample in a study of OX40 agonist ivuxolimab in advanced cancers. TCRdb's copy holds only in-frame clones and misses some; the assay was immunoSEQ multiplex PCR. Here the sample spans over 9,500 clones, around 90% being singletons. The source was CD4+ or CD8+ T cells sorted from blood, collected in a trial of the OX40 agonist ivuxolimab. These receptors originate from an adult with an advanced solid tumor such as melanoma, head and neck, liver or kidney cancer. Each CDR3 is given with its conserved first and last residue. Each record gives: V gene, D gene, clone size, J gene, CDR3 protein, CDR3 DNA. D genes are given only for firm matches. A clone size is listed for some rows: how often the clone was seen (once, few, many), or a class if it is expanded.

TRBV5-6,.,.,TRBJ2-1,CASSFGWGQEFF,TGTGCCAGCAGCTTTGGGTGGGGTCAGGAGTTCTTC
TRBV5-1,.,.,TRBJ2-7,CASSLGPGISYEQYF,TGCGCCAGCAGCTTGGGCCCAGGGATCTCCTACGAGCAGTACTTC
TRBV25-1,.,.,TRBJ2-1,CASSGLVNEQFF,TGTGCCAGCAGCGGCCTAGTGAATGAGCAGTTCTTC
TRBV6-5,TRBD1,.,TRBJ1-1,CASSWTGPTDEAFF,TGTGCCAGCAGTTGGACAGGGCCCACGGATGAAGCTTTCTTT
TRBV2,TRBD1,.,TRBJ1-1,CASSGRHRGTEAFF,TGTGCCAGCAGTGGAAGGCACAGGGGCACTGAAGCTTTCTTT
TRBV9,.,.,TRBJ1-1,CASSVMGGLGTEAFF,TGTGCCAGCAGCGTCATGGGGGGCCTCGGCACTGAAGCTTTCTTT
TRBV9,.,.,TRBJ2-2,CASRGAFGPNPSDTGELFF,TGTGCCAGCAGGGGGGCCTTCGGGCCAAACCCCTCTGACACCGGGGAGCTGTTTTTT
TRBV11-2,TRBD1,.,TRBJ1-6,CASSPPGTEGNSPLHF,TGTGCCAGCAGCCCCCCCGGGACAGAGGGGAATTCACCCCTCCACTTT
TRBV30,TRBD2,.,TRBJ2-5,CAWDTGTSGNKETQYF,TGTGCCTGGGACACCGGGACTAGCGGGAATAAAGAGACCCAGTACTTC
TRBV19,.,.,TRBJ1-1,CASSIQGFSVAEAFF,TGTGCCAGTAGTATTCAGGGGTTTTCGGTGGCTGAAGCTTTCTTT
TRBV4-1,.,.,TRBJ1-6,CASSLQGLLNSPLHF,TGCGCCAGCAGCTTGCAGGGCCTACTGAATTCACCCCTCCACTTT
TRBV7-2,.,.,TRBJ2-1,CASSLVAQRYNEQFF,TGTGCCAGCAGCTTAGTTGCACAGCGCTACAATGAGCAGTTCTTC
TRBV27,.,.,TRBJ1-1,CASSLDGHMNTEAFF,TGTGCCAGCAGTCTTGATGGACACATGAACACTGAAGCTTTCTTT
TRBV5-5,.,.,TRBJ2-7,CASSLGGQGKSYEQYF,TGTGCCAGCAGCTTGGGAGGCCAGGGGAAGTCCTACGAGCAGTACTTC
TRBV25-1,TRBD2,few,TRBJ2-4,CASSGTSEVKNIQYF,TGTGCCAGCAGTGGGACTAGCGAGGTCAAAAACATTCAGTACTTC
TRBV7-6,.,.,TRBJ2-3,CASSLSPTGTSTDTQYF,TGTGCCAGCAGCTTAAGTCCGACAGGCACTAGCACAGATACGCAGTATTTT
TRBV15,TRBD1,.,TRBJ1-5,CATSYLRDRGFQPQHF,TGTGCCACCAGCTATCTGCGGGACAGGGGGTTTCAGCCCCAGCATTTT
TRBV19,TRBD1,large,TRBJ1-1,CASSTAGGGGTEAFF,TGTGCCAGTAGTACCGCAGGGGGCGGAGGCACTGAAGCTTTCTTT
TRBV5-6,TRBD2,.,TRBJ2-5,CASSPSGSLETQYF,TGTGCCAGCAGCCCTAGCGGGAGTTTAGAGACCCAGTACTTC
TRBV7-1,.,.,TRBJ1-5,CASSLGDIDSNQPQHF,TGTGCCAGCAGCTTAGGGGATATTGATAGCAATCAGCCCCAGCATTTT
TRBV11-2,.,.,TRBJ2-4,CASSGSKVNIQYF,TGTGCCAGCAGCGGCTCTAAGGTGAACATTCAGTACTTC
TRBV7-9,TRBD2,.,TRBJ2-3,CASSPTSGGPGDTQYF,TGTGCCAGCAGTCCGACTAGCGGGGGCCCGGGAGATACGCAGTATTTT
TRBV30,TRBD2,.,TRBJ2-7,CAWSPTSRVYEQYF,TGTGCCTGGAGTCCGACTAGCAGGGTCTACGAGCAGTACTTC
TRBV20-1,.,.,TRBJ1-6,CSAGVLQSLHF,TGCAGTGCTGGGGTACTTCAATCCCTCCACTTT
TRBV7-2,.,.,TRBJ1-2,CAGRTSNYGYTF,TGTGCCGGCCGGACTAGTAACTATGGCTACACCTTC
TRBV9,.,once,TRBJ1-4,CASSGHREGTEKLFF,TGTGCCAGCAGCGGCCACAGGGAGGGGACTGAAAAACTGTTTTTT
TRBV5-4,TRBD1,.,TRBJ1-1,CASSSGTGSFNTEAFF,TGTGCCAGCAGCAGCGGGACAGGGAGCTTCAACACTGAAGCTTTCTTT
TRBV29-1,.,.,TRBJ2-1,CSVGGEYSYNEQFF,TGCAGCGTTGGGGGAGAGTACTCCTACAATGAGCAGTTCTTC
TRBV4-3,.,.,TRBJ2-7,CASSQDGPGGPYEQYF,TGCGCCAGCAGCCAAGATGGGCCAGGGGGGCCCTACGAGCAGTACTTC
TRBV27,.,.,TRBJ2-2,CASSFGGAGELFF,TGTGCCAGCAGTTTCGGGGGCGCCGGGGAGCTGTTTTTT
TRBV4-3,.,few,TRBJ1-6,CASSQDSGYNSPLHF,TGCGCCAGCAGCCAAGATTCGGGGTATAATTCACCCCTCCACTTT
TRBV6-5,.,.,TRBJ2-1,CASSRSYNEQFF,TGTGCCAGCAGTCGCTCCTACAATGAGCAGTTCTTC
TRBV6-5,.,.,TRBJ1-5,CASSQGPNQPQHF,TGTGCCAGCAGTCAGGGCCCGAATCAGCCCCAGCATTTT
TRBV7-2,.,.,TRBJ1-4,CASSLTIYEKLFF,TGTGCCAGCAGCTTAACCATATATGAAAAACTGTTTTTT
TRBV4-1,TRBD2,.,TRBJ2-1,CASSQGRTSGYNEQFF,TGCGCCAGCAGCCAGGGTAGGACTAGCGGCTACAATGAGCAGTTCTTC
TRBV9,TRBD2,.,TRBJ2-3,CASSVGLASLTDTQYF,TGTGCCAGCAGCGTAGGACTAGCGAGTCTCACAGATACGCAGTATTTT
TRBV11-2,.,.,TRBJ2-7,CASSPGTAVSYEQYF,TGTGCCAGCAGCCCCGGGACCGCCGTCTCCTACGAGCAGTACTTC
TRBV7-9,.,.,TRBJ1-2,CASSFRENSYGYTF,TGTGCCAGCAGCTTTAGGGAAAACTCCTATGGCTACACCTTC
TRBV15,.,.,TRBJ2-1,CATSRPPWNEQFF,TGTGCCACCAGCAGGCCCCCCTGGAATGAGCAGTTCTTC